This T cell receptor (beta chain) comes out of a study of early T cells in non-severe SARS-CoV-2 infection. Study as a whole: Investigators sequenced bulk RNA drawn from unsorted whole blood, and chains remained unpaired.

The CDR3 spans 15 residues. Germline V gene lookup returns CDR1 MGHDK and CDR2 SYGVNS. The ends lost 3 bases at V and 7 bases at J; junction bases unmatched: 7. Findings and limits, study-wide: VDJdb matching favored anti-spike CD8 responses, missing private and CD4 specificities.

Individual cDNA molecules were tagged with unique molecular identifiers, the study reported. TCRdb reanalysed the 5' RACE reads using MiXCR and keeps one entry per CDR3 protein. The profile shows about 72,000 distinct CDR3 sequences, roughly a tenth of them singletons. On this clonotype itself: The antigen is unknown.

The input for sequencing was whole blood, taken at baseline. The TCR comes from an adult who was a healthcare worker with PCR-confirmed SARS-CoV-2 infection or an uninfected control (not recorded which). This chain connects TRBV25-1 to TRBJ2-3; 10 bases map to TRBD2. The CDR3 DNA is TGTGCCAGCAGTGAGATAGCGGGGGGCAGGAATACGCAGTATTTT. It translates to CASSEIAGGRNTQYF.